This T cell receptor (beta chain) was captured in a study of memory CD8 T cells in hepatitis C reinfection. As for the study in general: Between 3 and 8 weeks after reinfection detection, peak samples were drawn.

Time point noted: peak reinfection, 3 to 8 weeks after reinfection detection. Sorted cells were sequenced directly ex vivo without any in vitro expansion. Donors were people who inject drugs in the Montreal HEPCO cohort. Germline CDR1 reads MNHEY; CDR2 reads SMNVEV (reference sequence). CDR3 length: 13 residues. Trimming shortened V by 2 bases and J by 2 bases, and 7 bases separated the two germline ends. Using immunoSEQ multiplex PCR, the repertoire was profiled, and TCRdb retains in-frame clones only, with some absent. The sample has tens of thousands of clones, roughly 90% seen once. A word on this clone: Its antigen is not known.

Notes on the study in general: With five donors, public clonotype conclusions could not be definitive.

The chain is built from TRBV27 and TRBJ2-7; weak D call: TRBD1 (5 bases). The sequencing input was naive CD8+ T cells sorted from blood. This clonotype was obtained from a young man with hepatitis C virus infection. CDR3 nucleotides: TGTGCCAGCAGTTTAAAGGGGACCTACGAGCAGTACTTC. Translating gives CASSLKGTYEQYF.